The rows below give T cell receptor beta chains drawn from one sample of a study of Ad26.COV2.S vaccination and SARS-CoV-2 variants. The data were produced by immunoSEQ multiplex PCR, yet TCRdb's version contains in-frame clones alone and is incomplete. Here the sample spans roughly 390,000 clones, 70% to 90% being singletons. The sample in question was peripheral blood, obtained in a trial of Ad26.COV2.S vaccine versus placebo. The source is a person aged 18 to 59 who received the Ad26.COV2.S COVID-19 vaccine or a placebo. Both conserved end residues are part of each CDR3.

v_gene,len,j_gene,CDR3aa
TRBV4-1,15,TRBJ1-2,CASSQASGTGYGYTF
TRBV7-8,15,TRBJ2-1,CASSSGTSASNEQFF
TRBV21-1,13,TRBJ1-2,CASTRTDNYGYTF
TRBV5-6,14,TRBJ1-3,CASSYGVSGNTIYF
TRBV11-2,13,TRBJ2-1,CASSTYWEGEQFF
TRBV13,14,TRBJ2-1,CASSVSRFYNEQFF
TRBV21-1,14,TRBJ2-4,CASSSKYKDRTTTF
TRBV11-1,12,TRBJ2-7,CAGGNRGGEQYF
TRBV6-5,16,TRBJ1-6,CASSYRASSYNSPLHF
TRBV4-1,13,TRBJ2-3,CASSQVSGGTQYF
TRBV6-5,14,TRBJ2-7,CASTSGTGGYEQYF
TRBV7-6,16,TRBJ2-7,CASSSHRGSPPYEQYF
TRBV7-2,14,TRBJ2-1,CASSLEPAGTLRVF
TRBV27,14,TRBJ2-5,CASSLAGGTETQYF
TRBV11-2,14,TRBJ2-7,CASSLETGYYEQYF
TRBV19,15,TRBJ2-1,CASTHSGGSYNEQFF
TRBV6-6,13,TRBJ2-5,CASNLFHGETQYF
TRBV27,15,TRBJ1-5,CASSVTGGAGQPQHF
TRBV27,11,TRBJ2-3,CAVGGMGTQYF
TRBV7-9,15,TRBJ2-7,CASSPPGTGLNEQYF
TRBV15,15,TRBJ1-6,CATSSGGASNSPLHF
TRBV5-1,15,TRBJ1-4,CASSLAGQGGEKLFF
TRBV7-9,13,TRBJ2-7,CASSLTSSYEQYF
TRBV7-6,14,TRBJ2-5,CASTRTGGDETQYF
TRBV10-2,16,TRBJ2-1,CASSESKGGDLNEQFF
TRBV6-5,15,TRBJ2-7,CASSSRWGTPGEQYF
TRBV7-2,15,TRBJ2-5,CASSLSRGGLETQYF
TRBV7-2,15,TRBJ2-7,CASSTRLAGIYEQYF
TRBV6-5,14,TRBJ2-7,CASSRNSNSYEQYF
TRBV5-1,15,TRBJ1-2,CASSLGGRPNYGYTF
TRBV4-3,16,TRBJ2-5,CASSQEPSGGGETQYF
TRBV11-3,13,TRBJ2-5,CASSLGPLGTQYF
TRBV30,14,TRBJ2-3,CAWSGSGGLDTQYF
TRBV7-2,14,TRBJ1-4,CASSLTGLNEKLFF
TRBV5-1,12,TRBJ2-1,CASTMDYNEQFF
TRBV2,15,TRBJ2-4,CASTDREATKNIQYF
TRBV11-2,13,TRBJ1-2,CASSLVGGGGYTF
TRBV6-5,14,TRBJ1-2,CASSKTGQGNGYTF
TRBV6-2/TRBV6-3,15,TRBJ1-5,CASSYSRAGAQPQHF
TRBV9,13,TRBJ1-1,CASSEQGKTEAFF
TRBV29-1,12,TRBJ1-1,CSAKVGGTEAFF
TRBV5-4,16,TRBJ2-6,CASSLDLSGGANVLTF
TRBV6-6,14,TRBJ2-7,CASYPGTGFYEQYF
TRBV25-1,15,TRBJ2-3,CASSDLAGALDTQYF
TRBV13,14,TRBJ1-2,CASSPRGEPYGYTF
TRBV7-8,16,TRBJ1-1,CASSLRDPQENTEAFF
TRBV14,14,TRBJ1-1,CASSPLRDGTEAFF
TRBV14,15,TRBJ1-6,CASSQGGGMGSPLHF
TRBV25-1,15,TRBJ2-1,CASSEAGGRYNEQFF
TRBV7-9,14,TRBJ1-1,CASSLAAGNTEAFF
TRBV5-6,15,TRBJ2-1,CASSSGTDTYNEQFF
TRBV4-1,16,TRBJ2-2,CASSQELAHYTGELFF
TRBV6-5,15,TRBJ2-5,CASRSSGGALETQYF